This TCR beta chain was profiled in a study of T cell responses to AZD1222 COVID-19 vaccine (dated by TCRdb to about 2021). General notes on the study: TCR sequencing covered 233 trial participants: 200 to 220 given two doses of AZD1222 and approximately 26 given two doses of MenACWY control vaccine. Enrollment into the trials was organized by age into subgroups of 18-55, 56-69 and 70-plus years, and those subgroups contained 148, 28 and 57 TCR-sequenced participants, respectively.

V lost 3 bases and J lost 0 bases, and the count of bases not matched to a germline gene is 1. The CDR3 starts with the cysteine, ends with the phenylalanine, and has 14 residues. Here the CDR3 DNA is all that survives: 42 bases in frame from base 1. Looking up the germline V gene (reference sequence) yields CDR1 LNHDA and CDR2 SQIVND. The sample's time point label is to be understood as: about 28 days (+/-7) after the second vaccine dose. The label giving this sample's treatment or condition can be read as: meningococcal conjugate vaccine given as trial control. Vaccinee samples came from UK trials COV001 and COV002, including a single-blind randomized controlled phase 2/3 trial of AZD1222 (ChAdOx1 nCoV-19) in healthy adults. For TCRbeta chain sequencing, PBMC samples from trial participants were taken at day 0 and at day 28 after the second dose. The CDR3 regions of human TCRbeta chains were subjected to immunosequencing. The paper's data handling went like this. Repertoire TCRs were checked for matches against a reference library of SARS-CoV-2-specific TCRs that had been generated using the MIRA antigen-specificity platform. Breadth was defined as the fraction of unique TCRs that were SARS-CoV-2-associated, and depth was defined as the fraction of total T cells that were SARS-CoV-2-associated. Using the MIRA data, each spike-specific TCR was mapped to the spike region that the TCR reacts to and placed in a CD4 or CD8 class. Log10-transformed breadth and depth values were compared by one-way ANOVA with Sidak's multiple comparisons tests. TCRdb holds this immuneACCESS table with in-frame rearrangements only. Some clones are missing; in checked studies, unresolved V genes explain under half, and the rest has no known cause. V, J and clone size reflect that table, while D and trimming were determined from the DNA. The sample profile shows some 130,000 clones; over 75% of them were found once. 7.9% of the sample comes from the top ten.

As concerns this clone: Its recognized antigen is unknown. Base-call qualities are not available, and no considerably larger clone is one nucleotide away.

Results the study describes overall, beyond this receptor: A significant rise in spike-specific TCR breadth and depth was observed after two AZD1222 doses relative to day 0 and relative to MenACWY recipients. Most participants were white British and females outnumbered males, and the authors suggested that clonal diversity may have been underestimated. Reportedly, close to half of the unique spike-specific TCRs recognized epitopes lying outside the regions that are mutated in the B.1.351 and B.1.1.7 variants. In the small 56-69-year group, the increase in depth fell short of significance, most likely because of low power. No day 14 peak-response samples were available, so repertoires were characterized only after the peak T cell response. The vaccine-associated CD4 TCRs covered the entire spike protein, and the dominant responses fell in regions 160-218 and 743-854. Conclusions about previously exposed vaccinees are limited, since just 6 or 7 AZD1222 recipients were seropositive for SARS-CoV-2 at baseline.

The sequence was collected from an adult who received the MenACWY meningococcal vaccine as a control. Here the sequenced sample was peripheral blood, taken 28 days after the second dose of the MenACWY control vaccine. Here the chain combines TRBV19 and TRBJ2-7; 8 bases in between match TRBD2. The DNA reads TGTGCCAGTAGTATTACTAGCGGCTCCTACGAGCAGTACTTC. Its translation is CASSITSGSYEQYF.